The clone carrying this T cell receptor beta chain was seen just once. Its antigen remains unknown. MiXCR was run by TCRdb on the reads, yielding one entry per CDR3 protein. The sample lists about 240,000 distinct CDR3 sequences, 5% to 8.5% seen once, with around 6.5% in the top ten. The sample originates from a study of T cell repertoires in cytomegalovirus infection. Across the whole study: Public TCR beta signatures indicated both CMV infection and matching HLA type.

Study-wide findings and caveats: The ex vivo response showed dominance by HLA-C-restricted CMV-specific TCR beta clonotypes.

This clonotype was sampled from a human donor in good health (CMV status not recorded). Some clones in this sample may be carry-over from other donors' samples. The sequenced sample consisted of PBMCs.

The CDR3 sequence: CASRTGTDENTGELFF. The CDR3 bases are TGTGCCAGCAGGACCGGGACAGACGAGAACACCGGGGAGCTGTTTTTT. V gene TRBV6-2 or TRBV6-3 combines with J gene TRBJ2-2; 7 bases are a match to TRBD1. The CDR3 spans 16 residues. Germline V gene sequence: CDR1 MNHEY, CDR2 SVGEGT. Trimming at V came to 6 bases and at J to 1 base, leaving 8 bases not matched to a gene.